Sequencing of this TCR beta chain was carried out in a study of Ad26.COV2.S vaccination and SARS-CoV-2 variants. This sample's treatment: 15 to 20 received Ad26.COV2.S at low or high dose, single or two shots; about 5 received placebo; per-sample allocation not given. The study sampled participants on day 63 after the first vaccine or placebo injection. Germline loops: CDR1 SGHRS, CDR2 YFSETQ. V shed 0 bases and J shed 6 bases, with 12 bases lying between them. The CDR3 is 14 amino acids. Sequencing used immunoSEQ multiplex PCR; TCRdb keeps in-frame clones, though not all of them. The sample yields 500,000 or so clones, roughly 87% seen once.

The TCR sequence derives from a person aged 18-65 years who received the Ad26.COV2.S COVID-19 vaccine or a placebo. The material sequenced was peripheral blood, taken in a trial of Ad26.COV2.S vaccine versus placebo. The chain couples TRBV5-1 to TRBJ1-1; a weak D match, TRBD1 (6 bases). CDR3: CASSLEAGVAEAFF. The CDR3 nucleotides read TGCGCCAGCAGCTTGGAGGCAGGGGTGGCTGAAGCTTTCTTT.